This T cell receptor (beta chain) was identified during a study of T cell responses to AZD1222 COVID-19 vaccine. Profiled with immunoSEQ multiplex PCR; TCRdb holds only in-frame clones, not every one. The sample yields approximately 89,000 clones, 75% to 95% seen once. V lost 2 bases to trimming and J lost 13 bases; unmatched junction nucleotides: 8. The CDR3 has 14 amino acids. CDR1 is SGHTS and CDR2 is YDEGEE in the germline V gene. Here the sequenced sample was peripheral blood, taken on day 0 of MenACWY control vaccination. The chain recombines TRBV5-8 with TRBJ1-6; TRBD1 matches 8 bases. The clonotype was recovered from an adult in good health. The chain's CDR3 is CASSLGTGSDPLHF. The CDR3 DNA follows: TGTGCCAGCAGCTTAGGGACAGGCTCGGATCCCCTCCACTTT.